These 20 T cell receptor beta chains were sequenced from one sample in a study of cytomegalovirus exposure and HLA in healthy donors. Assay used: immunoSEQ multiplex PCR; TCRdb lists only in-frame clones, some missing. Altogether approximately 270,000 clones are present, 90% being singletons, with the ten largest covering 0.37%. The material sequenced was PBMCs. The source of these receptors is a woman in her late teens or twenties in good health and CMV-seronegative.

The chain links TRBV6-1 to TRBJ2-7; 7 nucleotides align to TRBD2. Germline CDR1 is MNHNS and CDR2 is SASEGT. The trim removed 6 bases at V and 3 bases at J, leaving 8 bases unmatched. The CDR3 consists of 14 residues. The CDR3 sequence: CASSPVGGIYEQYV. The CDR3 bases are TGTGCCAGCAGCCCGGTGGGGGGGATCTACGAGCAGTACGTC.

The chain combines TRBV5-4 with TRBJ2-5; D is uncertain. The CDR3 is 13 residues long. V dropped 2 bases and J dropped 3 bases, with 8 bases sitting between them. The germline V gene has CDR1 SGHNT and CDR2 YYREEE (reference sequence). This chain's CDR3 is CASSFGTEETQYF. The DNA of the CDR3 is TGTGCCAGCAGCTTTGGAACAGAAGAGACCCAGTACTTC.

The CDR3 reads CASSQERGQGLYNEQFF. The DNA for the CDR3 is TGCGCCAGCAGCCAAGAACGGGGACAGGGCCTCTACAATGAGCAGTTCTTC. The J gene is TRBJ2-1, the V gene TRBV4-3; 9 bases are a match to TRBD1. The germline V gene has CDR1 LGHNA and CDR2 YSLEER. Trimming cost V 0 bases and J 3 bases; bases outside gene matches: 6. The CDR3 consists of 17 residues.

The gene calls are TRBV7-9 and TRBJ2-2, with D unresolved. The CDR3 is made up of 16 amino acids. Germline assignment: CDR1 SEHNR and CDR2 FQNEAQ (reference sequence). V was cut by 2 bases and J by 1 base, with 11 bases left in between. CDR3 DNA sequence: TGTGCCAGCAGCTTACCGCCTCAGATGAACACCGGGGAGCTGTTTTTT. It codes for CASSLPPQMNTGELFF.

CDR3 DNA sequence: TGTGCCAGCAGCCCCGGGACAGGGGCCTCCTACGAGCAGTACTTC. Translation gives CASSPGTGASYEQYF. The chain recombines TRBV5-4 with TRBJ2-7, with 10 nucleotides matching TRBD1. Germline V gene lookup returns CDR1 SGHNT and CDR2 YYREEE (reference sequence). With V trimmed by 4 bases and J by 0 bases, 4 bases remained unmatched. The CDR3 totals 15 residues.

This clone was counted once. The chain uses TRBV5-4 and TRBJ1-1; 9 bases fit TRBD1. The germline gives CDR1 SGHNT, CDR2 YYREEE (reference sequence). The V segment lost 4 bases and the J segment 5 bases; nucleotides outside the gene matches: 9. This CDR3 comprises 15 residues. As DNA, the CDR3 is TGTGCCAGCAGCAAATACGGACAGGGGATGACTGAAGCTTTCTTT. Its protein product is CASSKYGQGMTEAFF.

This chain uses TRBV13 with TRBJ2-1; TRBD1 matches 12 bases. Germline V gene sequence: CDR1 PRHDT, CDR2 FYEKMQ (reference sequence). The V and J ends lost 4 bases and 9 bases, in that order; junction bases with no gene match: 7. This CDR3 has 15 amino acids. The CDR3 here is CASSSSGQGAGEQFF. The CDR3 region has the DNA TGTGCCAGCAGCTCTTCGGGACAGGGGGCTGGTGAGCAGTTCTTC.

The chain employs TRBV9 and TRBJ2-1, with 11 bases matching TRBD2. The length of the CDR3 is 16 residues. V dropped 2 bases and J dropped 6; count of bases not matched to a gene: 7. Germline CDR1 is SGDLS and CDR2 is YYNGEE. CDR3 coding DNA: TGTGCCAGCAGCGTGGTAGCGGGGGGGCCTGGCAATGAGCAGTTCTTC. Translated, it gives CASSVVAGGPGNEQFF. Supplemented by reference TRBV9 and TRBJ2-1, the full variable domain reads DSGVTQTPKHLITATGQRVTLRCSPRSGDLSVYWYQQSLDQGLQFLIQYYNGEERAKGNILERFSAQQFPDLHSELNLSSLELGDSALYFCASSVVAGGPGNEQFFGPGTRLTVL.

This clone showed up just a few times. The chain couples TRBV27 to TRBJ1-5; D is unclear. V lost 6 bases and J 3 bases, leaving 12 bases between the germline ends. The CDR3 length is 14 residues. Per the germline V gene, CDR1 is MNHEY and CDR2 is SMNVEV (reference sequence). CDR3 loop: CASRKGGPNQPQHF. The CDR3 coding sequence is TGTGCCAGCAGGAAGGGAGGGCCCAATCAGCCCCAGCATTTT.

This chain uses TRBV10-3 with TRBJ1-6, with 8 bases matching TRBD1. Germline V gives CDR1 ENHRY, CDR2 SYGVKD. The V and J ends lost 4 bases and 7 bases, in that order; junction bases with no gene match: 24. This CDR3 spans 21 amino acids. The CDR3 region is CAISGGGVGRGRDELNSPLHF. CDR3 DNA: TGTGCCATCAGTGGAGGTGGGGTGGGCAGGGGGCGCGATGAGTTGAATTCACCCCTCCACTTT.

The DNA for the CDR3 is TGTGCCAGCAGCCCTGCTGGGGCGGGGGGTCCCAACGATGAGCAGTTCTTC. It yields the protein CASSPAGAGGPNDEQFF. The rearrangement uses TRBV28 and TRBJ2-1; TRBD2 matches at 8 bases. V shed 6 bases and J 8 bases; nucleotides not matched to a gene: 18. Germline CDR1 reads MDHEN; CDR2 reads SYDVKM. The CDR3 totals 17 residues.

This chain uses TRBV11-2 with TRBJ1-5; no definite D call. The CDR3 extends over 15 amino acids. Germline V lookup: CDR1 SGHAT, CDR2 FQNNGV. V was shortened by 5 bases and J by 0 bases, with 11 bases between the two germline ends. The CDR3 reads CASSRSTGSNQPQHF. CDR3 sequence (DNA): TGTGCCAGCAGCCGCTCGACGGGTAGCAATCAGCCCCAGCATTTT.

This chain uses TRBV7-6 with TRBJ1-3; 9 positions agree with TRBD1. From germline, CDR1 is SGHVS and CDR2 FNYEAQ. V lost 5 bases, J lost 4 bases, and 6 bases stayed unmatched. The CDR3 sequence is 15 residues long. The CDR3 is CASSPGGTGGNTIYF. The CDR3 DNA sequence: TGTGCCAGCAGCCCTGGTGGGACAGGGGGAAACACCATATATTTT.

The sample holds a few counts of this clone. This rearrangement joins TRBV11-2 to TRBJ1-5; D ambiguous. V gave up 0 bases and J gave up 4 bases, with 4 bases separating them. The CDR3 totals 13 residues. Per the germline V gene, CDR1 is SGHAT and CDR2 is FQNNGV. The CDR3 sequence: CASSLDRNQPQHF. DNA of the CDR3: TGTGCCAGCAGCTTAGATCGGAATCAGCCCCAGCATTTT.

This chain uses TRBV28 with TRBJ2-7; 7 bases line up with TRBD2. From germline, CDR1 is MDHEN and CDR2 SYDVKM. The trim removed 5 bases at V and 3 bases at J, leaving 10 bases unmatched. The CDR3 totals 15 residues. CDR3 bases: TGTGCCAGCAGTCCCAGCGGGGCCCTACTCTACGAGCAGTACGTC. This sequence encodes CASSPSGALLYEQYV.

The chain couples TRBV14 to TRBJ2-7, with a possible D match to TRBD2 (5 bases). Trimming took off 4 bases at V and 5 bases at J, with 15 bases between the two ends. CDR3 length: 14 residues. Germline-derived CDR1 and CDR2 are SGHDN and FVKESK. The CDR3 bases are TGTGCCAGCAGCCCGGGCGTTGGGAGTGACGAGCAGTACGTC. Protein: CASSPGVGSDEQYV.

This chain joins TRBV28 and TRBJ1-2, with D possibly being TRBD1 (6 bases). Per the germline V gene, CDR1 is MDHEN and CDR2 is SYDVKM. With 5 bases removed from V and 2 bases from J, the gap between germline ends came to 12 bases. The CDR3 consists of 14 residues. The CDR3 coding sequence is TGTGCCAGCAGTCGACCTGGGACAAACTATGGCTACACCTTC. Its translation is CASSRPGTNYGYTF.

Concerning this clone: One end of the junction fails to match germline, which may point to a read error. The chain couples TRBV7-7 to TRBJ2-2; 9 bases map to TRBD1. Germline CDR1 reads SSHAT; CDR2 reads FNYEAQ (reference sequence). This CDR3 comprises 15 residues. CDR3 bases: TGTGCTAGCAGCTTACAGGGGGCGGACACCGGGGAGCTGTTTTTT. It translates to CASSLQGADTGELFF. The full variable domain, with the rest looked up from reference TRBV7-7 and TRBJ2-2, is GAGVSQSPRYKVTKRGQDVTLRCDPISSHATLYWYQQALGQGPEFLTYFNYEAQPDKSGLPSDRFSAERPEGSISTLTIQRTEQRDSAMYRCASSLQGADTGELFFGEGSRLTVL.

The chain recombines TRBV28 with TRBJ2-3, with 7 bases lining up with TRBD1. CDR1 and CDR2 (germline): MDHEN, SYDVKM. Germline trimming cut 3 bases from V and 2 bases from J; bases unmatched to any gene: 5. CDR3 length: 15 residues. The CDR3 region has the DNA TGTGCCAGCAGTTTCGGGGACAGTTACACAGATACGCAGTATTTT. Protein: CASSFGDSYTDTQYF.

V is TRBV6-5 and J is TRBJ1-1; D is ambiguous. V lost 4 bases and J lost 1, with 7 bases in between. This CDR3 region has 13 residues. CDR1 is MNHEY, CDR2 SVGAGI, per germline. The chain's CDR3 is CASSSVSNTEAFF. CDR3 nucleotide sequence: TGTGCCAGCAGTTCAGTTTCGAACACTGAAGCTTTCTTT.